The 8 T cell receptor beta chains below were found in one sample sequenced in a study of T-cell reconstitution after alpha-beta-depleted transplantation in children. Construction of the TCRbeta library involved unique molecular identifiers. A single record per CDR3 protein comes from TCRdb applying MiXCR to the PCR reads. The profile shows 500,000 to 750,000 distinct CDR3 sequences, approximately 12% of them singletons. The starting material was PBMCs, mostly from graft donor cells, obtained 360 days after TCRalphabeta/CD19-depleted stem cell transplant. The receptors shown here come from a male patient aged 5 to 17 who had a stem cell transplant for acute myeloid leukemia, so the T cells may come from the graft donor.

This clonotype was observed a few times. This chain joins TRBV29-1 and TRBJ2-2; D unclear. The CDR3 runs to 12 residues. V lost 4 bases and J 4 bases, leaving 7 bases between the germline ends. Germline V CDR1 and CDR2: SQVTM, ANQGSEA. Written as DNA, the CDR3 is TGCAGCGTTGTCAGTTCCACCGGGGAGCTGTTTTTT. Translated: CSVVSSTGELFF.

The genes are TRBV5-6 and TRBJ1-1, with D perhaps matching TRBD1 (5 bases). CDR1 and CDR2 (germline): SGHDT, YYEEEE. V was pared by 0 bases and J by 0 bases, with 9 bases between. This CDR3 has 15 amino acids. The chain's CDR3 is CASSLVVGVNTEAFF. CDR3 bases: TGTGCCAGCAGCTTGGTGGTAGGGGTGAACACTGAAGCTTTCTTT.

In its sample, this clonotype was seen many times. The chain joins TRBV15 to TRBJ1-3; 10 bases match TRBD1. The CDR3 has 16 amino acids. CDR1 is LNHNV and CDR2 is YYDKDF in the germline V gene (reference sequence). Trimming at V came to 1 base and at J to 2 bases, leaving 2 bases not matched to a gene. CDR3 bases: TGTGCCACCAGCAGAGGAGGACAGGGGGCTGGAAACACCATATATTTT. Amino acid sequence: CATSRGGQGAGNTIYF.

This clonotype was detected many times. V gene TRBV20-1 combines with J gene TRBJ2-5, with D perhaps matching TRBD2 (6 bases). The germline V and J ends were trimmed by 1 base and 3 bases, with 12 bases remaining between them. Germline loops: CDR1 DFQATT, CDR2 SNEGSKA (reference sequence). The CDR3 extends over 14 amino acids. The CDR3 loop reads CSARVEGTKETQYF. CDR3 nucleotide sequence: TGCAGTGCTAGAGTGGAGGGTACGAAAGAGACCCAGTACTTC.

The CDR3 is CASSPPGRALYNEQFF. DNA for the CDR3: TGTGCCAGCTCACCACCTGGGCGGGCTCTATACAATGAGCAGTTCTTC. The rearrangement joins TRBV18 to TRBJ2-1; D is possibly TRBD2 (5 bases). The length of the CDR3 is 16 residues. Germline CDR1 KGHSH, CDR2 LQKENI. With 0 bases removed from V and 4 bases from J, the gap between germline ends came to 13 bases. The variable domain in full, with the rest retrieved from reference TRBV18 and TRBJ2-1, is NAGVMQNPRHLVRRRGQEARLRCSPMKGHSHVYWYRQLPEEGLKFMVYLQKENIIDESGMPKERFSAEFPKEGPSILRIQQVVRGDSAAYFCASSPPGRALYNEQFFGPGTRLTVL.

The chain carries TRBV7-8 and TRBJ2-2; 9 bases are shared with TRBD1. Trimming cost V 3 bases and J 5 bases; bases outside gene matches: 10. Germline CDR1 SGHVS, CDR2 FQNEAQ. The CDR3 has 17 residues. DNA of the CDR3: TGTGCCAGCAGCTTTACAGTCCGGGACAGGGCGACCGGGGAGCTGTTTTTT. It codes for CASSFTVRDRATGELFF. Full variable domain (rest looked up from reference TRBV7-8 and TRBJ2-2): GAGVSQSPRYKVAKRGQDVALRCDPISGHVSLFWYQQALGQGPEFLTYFQNEAQLDKSGLPSDRFFAERPEGSVSTLKIQRTQQEDSAVYLCASSFTVRDRATGELFFGEGSRLTVL.

The chain links TRBV6-5 to TRBJ2-5; TRBD1 agrees at 8 bases. The CDR3 has 15 residues. V trimming: 0 bases; J trimming: 5 bases; junction bases outside the gene matches: 5. CDR1 MNHEY and CDR2 SVGAGI come from the germline V gene. CDR3 protein: CASSYSTGVRETQYF. CDR3 DNA sequence: TGTGCCAGCAGTTACTCGACAGGGGTGAGGGAGACCCAGTACTTC.

This clonotype was recorded at least ten times. CDR3 in DNA: TGCAGTGCTAGAGATGTAGCGGGTATGAGCTCCTACAATGAGCAGTTCTTC. Encoded protein: CSARDVAGMSSYNEQFF. The V and J genes are TRBV20-1 and TRBJ2-1; 7 nucleotides match TRBD2. In germline, CDR1 is DFQATT, CDR2 SNEGSKA (reference sequence). V shed 0 bases, J shed 0 bases, and the junction held 8 bases outside the gene matches. The CDR3 is 17 amino acids.